The present entry profiles one TCR beta chain with its context. What it binds is unknown. The data derive from a study of T cells expressing NK-cell markers. As for the study in general: HCMV seropositivity marked most of the eight sequenced donors; one was seronegative.

The CDR3 is 13 amino acids. CDR1 and CDR2 (germline): SQVTM, ANQGSEA. The authors generated TCR beta cDNA through 5'RACE template switching with UMIs. Using the 5' RACE reads, TCRdb records one entry per CDR3 protein without DNA. This sample's clone table lists over 150,000 distinct CDR3 sequences. The study, taken as a whole, reports: Unclear, still, was the HCMV specificity of the expanded NKG2C+ T cell clones. Also leading the CD3+CD56-NKG2C+ fraction in a handful of donors were these clonotypes.

Sequencing used blood T cells: a sorted CD56 or NKG2C T cell subset, CD4+ or CD8+ T cells, or bulk PBMC T cells (not recorded which). This chain uses TRBV29-1 with TRBJ1-1. The sequence came from a woman in her fifties or sixties in good health. The CDR3 loop reads CSVRGGDHTEAFF.